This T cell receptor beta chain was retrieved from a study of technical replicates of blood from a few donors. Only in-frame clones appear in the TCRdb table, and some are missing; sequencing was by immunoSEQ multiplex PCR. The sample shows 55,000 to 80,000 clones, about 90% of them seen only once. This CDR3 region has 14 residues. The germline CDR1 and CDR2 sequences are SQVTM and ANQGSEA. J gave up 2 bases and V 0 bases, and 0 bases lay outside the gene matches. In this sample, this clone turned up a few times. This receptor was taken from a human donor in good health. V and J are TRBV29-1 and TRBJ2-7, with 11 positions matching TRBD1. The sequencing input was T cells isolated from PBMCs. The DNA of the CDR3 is TGCAGCGTTGAAGAGGGACAGGGGGCCTACGAGCAGTACTTC. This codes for CSVEEGQGAYEQYF.